The source of this T cell receptor (beta chain) is a study of OX40 agonist ivuxolimab in advanced cancers. Profiled with immunoSEQ multiplex PCR; TCRdb holds only in-frame clones, not every one. The sample lists around 80,000 clones; approximately 83% were seen once. Germline loops: CDR1 SNHLY, CDR2 FYNNEI. V dropped 6 bases and J dropped 10; count of bases not matched to a gene: 8. This CDR3 has 14 amino acids. This receptor was obtained from an adult with an advanced solid tumor such as melanoma, head and neck, liver or kidney cancer. Sample: CD4+ or CD8+ T cells sorted from blood, taken in a trial of the OX40 agonist ivuxolimab. The V and J genes are TRBV2 and TRBJ1-6; 8 bases fit TRBD1. Here the CDR3 reads CASRGRTGTSPLHF. CDR3 sequence (DNA): TGTGCCAGCAGGGGGAGGACAGGGACCTCACCCCTCCACTTT.